This T cell receptor beta chain originates from a study of beta chain features in type 1 diabetes. Overall study context: Age and gender were similar between patients and healthy donors, as were cell yields. Researchers looked at 107,917,701 sorted cells across all samples.

A note on this clone: Its antigen remains unidentified.

The CDR3 totals 13 residues. The V and J ends lost 0 bases and 5 bases respectively, with 7 bases between them. Germline lookup yields CDR1 LNHNV and CDR2 YYDKDF (reference sequence). cDNA synthesis used the whole RNA isolate, giving expressed TCRB sequences. Clones were sequenced by immunoSEQ multiplex PCR, and TCRdb holds only the in-frame ones, with some missing. The sample includes tens of thousands of clones, around 69% seen only once; the top ten take 4.2%. Study-level findings and limits: Insertion counts at VDJ junctions were lower in type 1 diabetes patients, who also showed more deletions there. Shorter TCRB CDR3s, moderately but significantly so, were found in Type 1 diabetes patients in all four CD4+ subsets. Naive, central memory and Treg TCRB repertoires appeared more alike in patients than in healthy donors.

V gene TRBV15 combines with J gene TRBJ1-2; D gene ambiguous. The specimen was Tregs from blood. The TCR was taken from a man between 18 and 35 years old with type 1 diabetes. CDR3 sequence: CATSRDKSYGYTF. DNA for the CDR3: TGTGCCACCAGCAGAGATAAATCTTATGGCTACACCTTC. Full variable domain (missing parts from reference TRBV15 and TRBJ1-2): DAMVIQNPRYQVTQFGKPVTLSCSQTLNHNVMYWYQQKSSQAPKLLFHYYDKDFNNEADTPDNFQSRRPNTSFCFLDIRSPGLGDTAMYLCATSRDKSYGYTFGSGTRLTVV.